The rows below give T cell receptor beta chains drawn from one sample of a study of T cells in Graves' hyperthyroidism and ophthalmopathy. From the multiplex PCR reads, TCRdb called clonotypes with MiXCR, one entry per CDR3 protein. The sample lists a few hundred thousand distinct CDR3 sequences; roughly 50% were seen once. The source material was peripheral blood or thyroid tissue (not recorded which). These receptor sequences come from a woman between 18 and 29 years old with Graves' hyperthyroidism. The CDR3 runs from the conserved cysteine through the conserved F or W. A D gene is named only where the DNA matches it firmly.

v_gene	d_gene	j_gene	CDR3aa
TRBV5-1	.	TRBJ2-7	CASSFQGRGSYEQYF
TRBV20-1	.	TRBJ1-1	CSARAPGQTEAFF
TRBV27	TRBD1	TRBJ2-7	CASKYSGTAYEQYF
TRBV12-3/TRBV12-4	.	TRBJ2-5	CASSPRTQYF
TRBV5-4	.	TRBJ1-1	CASSLMTGAMNTEAFF
TRBV18	.	TRBJ1-6	CASAEQSSYNSPLHF
TRBV19	.	TRBJ1-2	CASSRTGSLANYGYTF
TRBV7-2	.	TRBJ2-7	CASSLSYRDAEQYF
TRBV12-3/TRBV12-4	.	.	CASSFNPGKRDEQFF
TRBV30	.	TRBJ1-1	CAWSRSGADVAFF
TRBV28	.	TRBJ1-5	CASSLEAPQPQHF
TRBV5-6	.	TRBJ1-1	CASSFINTNTEAFF
TRBV29-1	.	TRBJ1-1	CSVSGLAGSTEAFF
TRBV7-2	TRBD1	TRBJ1-4	CASSQNRDRGFEKLFF
TRBV3-1	.	TRBJ1-2	CASSQDPRAANYGYTF
TRBV9	.	TRBJ2-7	CASSVVGSNEQYF
TRBV20-1	TRBD1	TRBJ1-1	CSARDFGRGATEAFF
TRBV7-2	.	TRBJ1-1	CASSPPAGGATEAFF
TRBV18	.	TRBJ1-2	CASSPSFGNYGYTF
TRBV15	.	TRBJ1-2	CATSSEAGLGGLGYTF
TRBV11-3	.	.	CASRNRDSGLNEQFF
TRBV3-1	TRBD1	TRBJ2-6	CASSQEWTGGGGANVLTF
TRBV10-1	.	TRBJ2-3	CASSPGNRGVDTQYF
TRBV10-3	.	TRBJ1-1	CAIREQLSTEAFF